These 14 T cell receptor beta chains were all obtained from the same sample, sequenced in a study of T-cell memory formation after mild COVID-19. TCRdb reprocessed the 5' RACE reads with MiXCR, giving one entry per CDR3 protein. The table records about 470,000 distinct CDR3 sequences, roughly 18% of them present only once. The sequenced material came from PBMCs or a T cell subset sorted from them (not recorded which). These receptors were obtained from an adult woman who had mild COVID-19 (a few samples of this study predate the infection). Cell type and time point are not known.

The genes are TRBV7-9 and TRBJ2-1; D remains ambiguous. The ends were cut back, 3 bases at V and 4 bases at J, with 7 bases in the middle. Germline CDR1 and CDR2: SEHNR and FQNEAQ (reference sequence). The CDR3 totals 13 residues. The CDR3 here is CASSLPEYNEQFF. The CDR3 DNA is TGTGCCAGCAGCTTGCCAGAATACAATGAGCAGTTCTTC.

J is TRBJ2-2 and V is TRBV9, with a weak D call TRBD1 (6 bases). The germline V and J ends were trimmed by 3 bases and 5 bases, with 17 bases remaining between them. The CDR3 contains 16 residues. The germline V gene encodes CDR1 SGDLS and CDR2 YYNGEE. The CDR3 DNA sequence: TGTGCCAGCAGCGCCCCCAGGGGCAGGGGAACCGGGGAGCTGTTTTTT. It translates to CASSAPRGRGTGELFF.

A few counts support this clonotype. V gene TRBV4-2 combines with J gene TRBJ1-1; D remains unclear. The V end was cut by 4 bases, the J end by 0 bases, with 12 bases between. Germline assignment: CDR1 LGHNA and CDR2 YNFKEQ. CDR3 length equals 15 residues. Here the CDR3 DNA reads TGTGCCAGCAGCCTGATCACAGCCCTGAACACTGAAGCTTTCTTT. Encoded protein: CASSLITALNTEAFF.

V usage is TRBV29-1 and J usage is TRBJ1-1; TRBD1 matches at 7 bases. The CDR3 loop spans 13 amino acids. Germline CDR1 SQVTM, CDR2 ANQGSEA. The V and J ends lost 7 bases and 4 bases, in that order; junction bases with no gene match: 9. The CDR3 reads CSAGTDGGTEAFF. The CDR3 DNA follows: TGCAGCGCGGGGACAGACGGTGGCACTGAAGCTTTCTTT.

This clonotype was counted only a few times. This chain joins TRBV24-1 and TRBJ2-1, with 8 bases matching TRBD1. J lost 5 bases, V lost 0 bases, and 5 bases had no gene match. This CDR3 region has 16 residues. The germline gives CDR1 KGHDR, CDR2 SFDVKD. CDR3 in amino acids: CATSDLGRTGNNEQFF. In DNA form, the CDR3 reads TGTGCCACCAGTGATTTGGGTAGGACAGGGAACAATGAGCAGTTCTTC.

This clonotype was observed a handful of times. This chain links TRBV20-1 with TRBJ2-3; 10 positions match TRBD2. Losses at the gene ends were 4 bases for V and 3 bases for J; bases not matched to a gene: 1. CDR3 size: 13 residues. In germline, CDR1 is DFQATT, CDR2 SNEGSKA (reference sequence). This CDR3 is CSAISGGTDTQYF. As DNA, the CDR3 is TGCAGTGCTATTAGCGGGGGGACAGATACGCAGTATTTT.

This clonotype was detected only a few times. The J gene is TRBJ1-5, the V gene TRBV6-5, with a possible D match to TRBD1 (5 bases). Per the germline V gene, CDR1 is MNHEY and CDR2 is SVGAGI. This CDR3 is built from 14 residues. V lost 4 bases and J lost 7, with 14 bases in between. CDR3 DNA: TGTGCCAGCAGTTTTAGGGCCGGGGGACAGCCCCAGCATTTT. It specifies CASSFRAGGQPQHF.

This chain connects TRBV20-1 to TRBJ2-7, with D tentatively TRBD1 or TRBD2 (5 bases each). CDR1 is DFQATT and CDR2 is SNEGSKA in the germline V gene (reference sequence). This CDR3 contains 14 residues. V was clipped by 1 base and J by 3 bases, with 13 bases between them. The CDR3 protein is CSARGGDPSYEQYF. The DNA for the CDR3 is TGCAGTGCTAGAGGAGGGGACCCCAGCTACGAGCAGTACTTC.

The V and J genes are TRBV15 and TRBJ2-1; TRBD2 matches at 8 bases. CDR1 and CDR2 (germline): LNHNV, YYDKDF (reference sequence). The CDR3 sequence is 14 residues long. V was clipped by 5 bases and J by 5 bases; unmatched bases: 5. CDR3 loop: CATSAAGADNEQFF. The CDR3 DNA sequence: TGTGCCACCAGCGCAGCGGGAGCTGACAATGAGCAGTTCTTC. Supplemented by reference TRBV15 and TRBJ2-1, the full variable domain reads DAMVIQNPRYQVTQFGKPVTLSCSQTLNHNVMYWYQQKSSQAPKLLFHYYDKDFNNEADTPDNFQSRRPNTSFCFLDIRSPGLGDTAMYLCATSAAGADNEQFFGPGTRLTVL.

The chain employs TRBV5-1 and TRBJ2-3; 8 nucleotides agree with TRBD1. Looked up from germline, CDR1 is SGHRS and CDR2 is YFSETQ. V gave up 4 bases and J gave up 5 bases; unmatched junction bases: 12. This CDR3 has 16 residues. CDR3 sequence: CASSPGQGPRVDTQYF. CDR3 in DNA: TGCGCCAGCAGCCCTGGACAGGGTCCCCGTGTAGATACGCAGTATTTT.

The chain links TRBV28 to TRBJ2-7; TRBD1 is a possible D gene (6 bases). Germline-derived CDR1 and CDR2 are MDHEN and SYDVKM. The CDR3 has 13 amino acids. V lost 3 bases and J 6 bases, leaving 12 bases between the germline ends. The DNA for the CDR3 is TGTGCCAGCAGTTTTCAGGGGTCCCGCGAGCAGTACTTC. Its translation: CASSFQGSREQYF.

The chain recombines TRBV20-1 with TRBJ2-1; TRBD2 is a possible D gene (5 bases). Germline lookup yields CDR1 DFQATT and CDR2 SNEGSKA (reference sequence). CDR3 length: 18 residues. The V end lost 3 bases, the J end lost 2 bases, and 23 bases lay between the germline ends. CDR3 amino acids: CSASQLAGSSGTYNEQFF. Written as DNA, the CDR3 is TGCAGTGCTAGTCAATTAGCTGGAAGTTCGGGGACCTACAATGAGCAGTTCTTC.

The chain has TRBV30 and TRBJ1-4, with 10 bases aligning to TRBD1. J gave up 7 bases and V 8 bases, and 4 bases lay outside the gene matches. This CDR3 has 12 amino acids. Germline V CDR1 and CDR2: GTSNPN, SVGIG (reference sequence). CDR3 loop: CAGDRGGEKLFF. In nucleotides, the CDR3 is TGTGCCGGGGACAGGGGAGGTGAAAAACTGTTTTTT.

A few counts support this clonotype. J is TRBJ1-3 and V is TRBV4-1, with 8 bases identical to TRBD1. The CDR3 covers 15 residues. Germline V gene lookup returns CDR1 MGHRA and CDR2 YSYEKL. V was clipped by 6 bases and J by 0 bases; unmatched bases: 4. CDR3 bases: TGCGCCAGCAGTTGGGACAGGCCCTCTGGAAACACCATATATTTT. It translates to CASSWDRPSGNTIYF.